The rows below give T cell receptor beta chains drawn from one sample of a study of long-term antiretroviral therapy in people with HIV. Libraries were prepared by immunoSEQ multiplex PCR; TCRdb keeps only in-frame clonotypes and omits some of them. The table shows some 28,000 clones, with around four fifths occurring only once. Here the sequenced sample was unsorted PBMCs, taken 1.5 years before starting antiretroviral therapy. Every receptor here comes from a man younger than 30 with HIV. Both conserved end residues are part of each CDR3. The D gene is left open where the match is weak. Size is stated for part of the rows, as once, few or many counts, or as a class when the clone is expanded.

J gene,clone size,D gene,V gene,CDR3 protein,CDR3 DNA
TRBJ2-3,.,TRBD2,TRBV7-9,CASSYLAGGADTQYF,TGTGCCAGCAGCTATCTAGCGGGAGGGGCAGATACGCAGTATTTT
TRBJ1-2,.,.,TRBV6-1,CASSPVAASNYGYTF,TGTGCCAGCAGTCCGGTGGCGGCCTCTAACTATGGCTACACCTTC
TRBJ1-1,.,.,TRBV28,CASSPRTARLTEAFF,TGTGCCAGCAGTCCGAGGACAGCGCGGCTCACTGAAGCTTTCTTT
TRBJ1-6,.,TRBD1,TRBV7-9,CASSPRDSYNSPLHF,TGTGCCAGCAGCCCCCGGGACAGTTATAATTCACCCCTCCACTTT
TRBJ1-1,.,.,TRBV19,CASLPYGLNTEAFF,TGTGCCAGTCTACCATACGGGCTGAACACTGAAGCTTTCTTT
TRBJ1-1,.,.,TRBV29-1,CSVQRITEAFF,TGCAGCGTTCAGCGTATCACTGAAGCTTTCTTT
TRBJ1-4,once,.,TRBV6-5,CASSYGTRNEKLFF,TGTGCCAGCAGTTACGGGACACGCAATGAAAAACTGTTTTTT
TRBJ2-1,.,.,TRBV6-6,CASRTDPYNEQFF,TGTGCCAGCAGGACAGATCCCTACAATGAGCAGTTCTTC
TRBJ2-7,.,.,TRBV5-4,CASSLNGLSAYEQYF,TGTGCCAGCAGCTTAAATGGTTTATCGGCCTACGAGCAGTACTTC
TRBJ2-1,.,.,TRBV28,CASSLDTYNEQFF,TGTGCCAGCAGTTTGGATACATACAATGAGCAGTTCTTC
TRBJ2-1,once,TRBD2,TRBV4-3,CASSQERGLAGVNEQFF,TGCGCCAGCAGCCAAGAGCGGGGACTAGCGGGAGTGAATGAGCAGTTCTTC
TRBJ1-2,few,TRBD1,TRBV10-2,CASREGQVIYGYTF,TGCGCCAGCAGAGAGGGACAGGTGATATATGGCTACACCTTC
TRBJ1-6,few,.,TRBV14,CASSRSLGVKPLHF,TGTGCCAGCAGCCGATCTTTGGGGGTTAAGCCCCTCCACTTT
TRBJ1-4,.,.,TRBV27,CASSLTPATEKLFF,TGTGCCAGCAGTTTAACCCCAGCCACTGAAAAACTGTTTTTT
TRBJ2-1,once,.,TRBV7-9,CASSSRGGEGDEQFF,TGTGCCAGCAGCTCCAGGGGCGGGGAAGGGGATGAGCAGTTCTTC
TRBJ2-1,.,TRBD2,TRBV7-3,CASSPTGLAGRNEQFF,TGTGCCAGCAGCCCAACAGGACTAGCGGGTCGCAATGAGCAGTTCTTC
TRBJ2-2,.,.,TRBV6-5,CASSYSKDTGELFF,TGTGCCAGCAGTTACTCGAAAGACACCGGGGAGCTGTTTTTT
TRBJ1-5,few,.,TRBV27,CASSSGGSNQPQHF,TGTGCCAGCAGTTCGGGGGGTAGCAATCAGCCCCAGCATTTT
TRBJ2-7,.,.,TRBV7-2,CASSLGRGYEQYF,TGTGCCAGCAGCTTAGGACGGGGCTACGAGCAGTACTTC
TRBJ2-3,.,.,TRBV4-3,CASSQDRLRINTDTQYF,TGCGCCAGCAGCCAAGATCGCCTACGAATAAACACAGATACGCAGTATTTT
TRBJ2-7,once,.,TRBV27,CASSLRGTGYEQYF,TGTGCCAGCAGTTTACGGGGCACGGGGTACGAGCAGTACTTC
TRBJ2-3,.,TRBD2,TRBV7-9,CASSLVVRLAGGYTDTQYF,TGTGCCAGCAGCTTAGTAGTGCGGCTAGCGGGGGGCTACACAGATACGCAGTATTTT